The present TCR beta chain was sequenced within a study of CD4 T cells in relation to SARS-CoV-2 and coronaviruses (dated by TCRdb to the early 2020s). General notes on the study: In the ViraFEST assay, PBMCs were grown with antigen for approximately 9 days, and TCR beta CDR3s were then sequenced to identify antigen-specific clonal expansions. Patient-derived lymphoblastoid cell lines were used to map the HLA restriction of shared crossreactive spike epitopes. Memory CD4+ T cell crossreactivity between SARS-CoV-2 and common cold coronavirus spike proteins was assessed at the TCR clonotype level in the study. Among the 12 convalescent patients, 8 males and 4 females were included, and two of the subjects were Hispanic. A different, Illumina-based TCR-beta assay was used to sequence expansion assays from other donors in the study. The Adaptive Biotechnologies TCR-sequencing kit was used to sequence samples from a few pre-COVID donors and the naive versus memory experiments, whereas other data were Illumina-based. Across all 12 patients in the full convalescent cohort, ages ranged from roughly 21 to 75 years, with a median of 38.

Naive and memory CD4+ T cells were separated from cryopreserved PBMCs by first enriching for CD4 and then performing EasySep naive CD4+ T cell enrichment. Sorted naive or memory CD4+ T cells (around 110,000) were grown at a 1:1 ratio with T cell-depleted PBMCs and CEF peptides for roughly 9 days. In general, every peptide culture condition was set up in three replicate wells. PBMCs were isolated from leukapheresis product or whole blood by Ficoll-Paque PLUS gradient centrifugation. The PBMCs went either fresh into the expansion assay or into cryopreservation at -140 degrees C. The QIAamp Micro DNA Kit was used to extract genomic DNA from the CD4+ T cells. This clone is a singleton in its sample. Its recognized antigen is unknown. Base quality data are lacking; no much larger clone is found one base away. Summary of the overall study and its limitations: In about 61% of donors, memory CD4+ clonotypes turned up that crossrecognized SARS-CoV-2 and at least one common cold coronavirus spike. Pre-pandemic and post-infection samples were not both contributed by any donor, so tracing of the source of pre-existing responses was limited. Compared with monoreactive clones, crossreactive clones had significantly weaker SARS-CoV-2-driven expansion, a result consistent with antigenic imprinting. Naive versus memory sequencing indicated that memory recall responses, rather than primary responses primed during culture, are detected by the assay. Since the crossreactivity analysis centred on spike protein, crossreactivity against other viral proteins was not assessed. The study was limited by small numbers of patients and tested TCRs.

The CDR3 covers 16 residues, taking in both the cysteine and the phenylalanine. Left in the record is the CDR3 DNA by itself, 48 bases read in frame from the first base. DNA from CEF-cultured naive and memory CD4+ T cells underwent immunoSEQ TCR-beta sequencing at survey level. The original pipeline was this. Preprocessing removed nonproductive sequences and CDR3s not starting with C, not ending with F or W, or shorter than 7 amino acids. Antigen-specific clonotypes were called with the MANAFEST web app on the basis of expansion relative to the reference and to other culture wells. To be counted as positive, a clone had to show significant expansion compared with the reference culture, at an FDR below 0.05, in 2 of 3 replicate wells. To be called positive, a clone also had to show significant expansion compared with every other tandem well and an odds ratio greater than 5. Cultured and uncultured naive and memory CD4+ repertoires were searched for previously identified spike- and CEF-reactive CDR3s. CDR3 homology was measured as pairwise Levenshtein distance, computed with the stringdist R package after trimming three terminal residues from each end. TCRdb retrieved this table from immuneACCESS and kept in-frame rearrangements only. Not all clones are present; in checked studies, unresolved V genes account for under half, and no reason is known for the remainder. V and J calls and clone size are copied from that table; D and trimming were computed from the DNA. Across this sample there are about 37,000 clones, with 82% seen only once. The top ten clones comprise more than 3.5% of the sample.

The source material was naive CD4+ T cells from PBMCs, cultured in vitro. This specimen's cell subset or site label, interpreted: naive CD4+ T cells isolated by negative enrichment. The rearranged segments are TRBV21-1 and TRBJ2-3; no DNA check was done on the table's D call, TRBD2. TRBV21-1 is recorded as a pseudogene. The receptor comes from an adult with COVID-19. The CDR3 region reads CASSKTSGNRDETQYF. The DNA sequence is given as TGTGCCAGCAGCAAGACTAGCGGGAACCGAGATGAGACGCAGTATTTT.